Included here is one T cell receptor beta chain sequence, with context. Its antigen is unknown. This record comes from a study of T cells expressing NK-cell markers. Across the whole study: Sorted CD3+CD56-NKG2C+, CD3+CD56+NKG2C+ and CD3+CD56+NKG2C- T cells supplied the TCR beta repertoires. The study, taken as a whole, reports: CD8+ T cells in six donors included dominant NKG2C+ clonotypes at roughly 1.0-7.0%. Researchers report these clonotypes also headed the CD3+CD56-NKG2C+ fraction in a handful of donors.

Germline values: CDR1 SGHTA, CDR2 FQGNSA. This CDR3 is 14 amino acids long. The cDNA for TCR beta came from 5'RACE template switching with UMIs. TCRdb re-analyzed the 5' RACE reads; it lists each CDR3 protein once, without DNA. The table lists over 13,000 distinct CDR3 sequences. Source material: blood T cells: a sorted CD56 or NKG2C T cell subset, CD4+ or CD8+ T cells, or bulk PBMC T cells (not recorded which). The TCR comes from a man aged 18 to 70 in good health. The J gene is TRBJ2-1, the V gene TRBV7-2; TCRdb's D call of TRBD2 is untestable without DNA. Here the CDR3 reads CASSLASERNEQFF.